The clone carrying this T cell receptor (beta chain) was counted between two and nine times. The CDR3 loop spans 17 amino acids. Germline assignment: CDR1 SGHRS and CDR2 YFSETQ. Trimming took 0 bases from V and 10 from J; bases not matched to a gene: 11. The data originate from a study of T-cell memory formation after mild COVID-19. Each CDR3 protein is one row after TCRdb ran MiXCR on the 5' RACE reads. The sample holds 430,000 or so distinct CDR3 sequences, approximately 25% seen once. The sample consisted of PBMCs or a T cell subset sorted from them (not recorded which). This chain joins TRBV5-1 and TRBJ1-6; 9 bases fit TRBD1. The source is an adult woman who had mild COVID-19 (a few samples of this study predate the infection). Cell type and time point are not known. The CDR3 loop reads CASSLASGQGIGSPLHF. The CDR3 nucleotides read TGCGCCAGCAGCTTGGCCTCGGGACAGGGAATTGGATCACCCCTCCACTTT. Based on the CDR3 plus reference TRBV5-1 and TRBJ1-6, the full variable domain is KAGVTQTPRYLIKTRGQQVTLSCSPISGHRSVSWYQQTPGQGLQFLFEYFSETQRNKGNFPGRFSGRQFSNSRSEMNVSTLELGDSALYLCASSLASGQGIGSPLHFGNGTRLTVT.